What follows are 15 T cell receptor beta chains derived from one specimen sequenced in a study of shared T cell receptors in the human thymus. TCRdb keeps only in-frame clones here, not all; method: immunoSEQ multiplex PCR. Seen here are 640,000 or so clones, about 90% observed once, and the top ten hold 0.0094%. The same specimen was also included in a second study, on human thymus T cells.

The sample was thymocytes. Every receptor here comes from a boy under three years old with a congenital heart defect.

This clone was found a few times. CDR3 residues: CASRDRVAEKLFF. CDR3 coding DNA: TGTGCCAGTAGAGACAGGGTTGCTGAAAAACTGTTTTTT. The V call is TRBV19, the J call TRBJ1-4; 7 nucleotides align to TRBD1. Per the germline V gene, CDR1 is LNHDA and CDR2 is SQIVND (reference sequence). V lost 6 bases and J lost 7; bases outside the gene matches: 5. The CDR3 covers 13 residues.

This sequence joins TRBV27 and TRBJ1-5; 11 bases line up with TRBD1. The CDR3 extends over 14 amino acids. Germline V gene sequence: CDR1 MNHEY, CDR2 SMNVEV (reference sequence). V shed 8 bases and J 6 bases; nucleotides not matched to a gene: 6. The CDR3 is CASRDRGFGQPQHF. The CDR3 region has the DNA TGTGCCAGCCGGGACAGGGGGTTTGGTCAGCCCCAGCATTTT.

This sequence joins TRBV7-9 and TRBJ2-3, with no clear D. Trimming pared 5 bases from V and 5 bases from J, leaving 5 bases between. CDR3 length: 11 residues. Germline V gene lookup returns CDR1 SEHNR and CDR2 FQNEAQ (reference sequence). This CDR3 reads CASSPLDTQYF. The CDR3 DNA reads TGTGCCAGCAGCCCTCTAGATACGCAGTATTTT.

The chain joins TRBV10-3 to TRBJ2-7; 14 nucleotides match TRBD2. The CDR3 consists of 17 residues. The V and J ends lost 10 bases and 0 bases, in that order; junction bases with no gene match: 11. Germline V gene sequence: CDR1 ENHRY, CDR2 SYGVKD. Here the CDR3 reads CATRTGTSGSPSYEQYF. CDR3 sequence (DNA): TGTGCCACCCGGACAGGGACTAGCGGGAGTCCCTCCTACGAGCAGTACTTC.

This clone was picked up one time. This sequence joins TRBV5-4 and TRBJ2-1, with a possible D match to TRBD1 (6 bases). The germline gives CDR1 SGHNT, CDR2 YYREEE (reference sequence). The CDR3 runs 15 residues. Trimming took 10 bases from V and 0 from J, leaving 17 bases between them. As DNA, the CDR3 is TGTGCCCATGGATGGGGGCCCGGCTCCTACAATGAGCAGTTCTTC. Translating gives CAHGWGPGSYNEQFF. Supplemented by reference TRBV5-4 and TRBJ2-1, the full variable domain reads ETGVTQSPTHLIKTRGQQVTLRCSSQSGHNTVSWYQQALGQGPQFIFQYYREEENGRGNFPPRFSGLQFPNYSSELNVNALELDDSALYLCAHGWGPGSYNEQFFGPGTRLTVL.

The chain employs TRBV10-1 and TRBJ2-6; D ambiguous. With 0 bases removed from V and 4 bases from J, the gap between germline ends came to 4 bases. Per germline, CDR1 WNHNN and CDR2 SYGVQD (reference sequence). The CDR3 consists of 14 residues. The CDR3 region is CASSESRGANVLTF. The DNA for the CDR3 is TGCGCCAGCAGTGAGTCGCGAGGGGCCAACGTCCTGACTTTC.

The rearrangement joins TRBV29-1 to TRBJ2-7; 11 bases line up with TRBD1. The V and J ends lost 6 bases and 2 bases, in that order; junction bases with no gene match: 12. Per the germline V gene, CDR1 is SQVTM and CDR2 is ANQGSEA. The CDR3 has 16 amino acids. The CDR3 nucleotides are TGCAGCGTCAGAAACGTCCAGGGACAGGGGGCCTACGAGCAGTACTTC. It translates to CSVRNVQGQGAYEQYF.

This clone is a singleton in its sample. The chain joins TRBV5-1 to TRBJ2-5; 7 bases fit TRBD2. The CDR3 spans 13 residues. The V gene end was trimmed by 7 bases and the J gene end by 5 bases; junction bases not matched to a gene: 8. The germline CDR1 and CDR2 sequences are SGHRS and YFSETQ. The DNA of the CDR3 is TGCGCCAGCGGACCGGGACTATGGGAGACCCAGTACTTC. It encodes CASGPGLWETQYF.

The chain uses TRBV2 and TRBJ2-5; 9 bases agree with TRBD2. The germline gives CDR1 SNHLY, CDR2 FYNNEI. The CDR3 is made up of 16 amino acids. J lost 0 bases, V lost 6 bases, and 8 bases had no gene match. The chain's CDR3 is CASRLPGGGDQETQYF. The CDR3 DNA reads TGTGCCAGCAGATTGCCGGGCGGGGGGGACCAAGAGACCCAGTACTTC.

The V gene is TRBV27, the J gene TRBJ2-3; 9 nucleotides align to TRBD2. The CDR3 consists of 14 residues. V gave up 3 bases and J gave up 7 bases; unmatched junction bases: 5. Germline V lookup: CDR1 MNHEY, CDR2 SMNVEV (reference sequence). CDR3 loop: CASSFRGRVNTQYF. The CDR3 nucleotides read TGTGCCAGCAGTTTCCGCGGGAGGGTAAATACGCAGTATTTT.

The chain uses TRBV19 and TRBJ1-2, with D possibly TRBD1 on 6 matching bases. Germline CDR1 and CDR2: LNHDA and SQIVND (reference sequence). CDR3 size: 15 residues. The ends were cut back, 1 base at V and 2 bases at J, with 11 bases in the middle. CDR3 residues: CASSIGQVTNYGYTF. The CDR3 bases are TGTGCCAGTAGTATAGGACAGGTAACCAACTATGGCTACACCTTC.

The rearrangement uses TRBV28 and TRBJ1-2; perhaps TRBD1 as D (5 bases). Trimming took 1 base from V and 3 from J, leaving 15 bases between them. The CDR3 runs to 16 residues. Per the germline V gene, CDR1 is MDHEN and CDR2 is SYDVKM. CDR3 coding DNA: TGTGCCAGCAGTTTATTAGGTTGGGGCCGGGACTATGGCTACACCTTC. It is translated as CASSLLGWGRDYGYTF.

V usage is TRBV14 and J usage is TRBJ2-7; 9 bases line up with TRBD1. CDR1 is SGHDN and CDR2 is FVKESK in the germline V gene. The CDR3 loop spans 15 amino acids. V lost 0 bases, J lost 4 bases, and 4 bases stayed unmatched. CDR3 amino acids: CASSQDGTGWYEQYF. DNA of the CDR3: TGTGCCAGCAGCCAAGATGGGACAGGGTGGTACGAGCAGTACTTC.

The CDR3 nucleotides are TGCAGCGTTGAATCGGGACAGGGCTCCTACGAGCAGTACTTC. Translated, it gives CSVESGQGSYEQYF. The chain employs TRBV29-1 and TRBJ2-7, with 9 nucleotides matching TRBD1. The CDR3 runs to 14 residues. Looked up from germline, CDR1 is SQVTM and CDR2 is ANQGSEA. The V gene end was trimmed by 2 bases and the J gene end by 0 bases; junction bases not matched to a gene: 2.

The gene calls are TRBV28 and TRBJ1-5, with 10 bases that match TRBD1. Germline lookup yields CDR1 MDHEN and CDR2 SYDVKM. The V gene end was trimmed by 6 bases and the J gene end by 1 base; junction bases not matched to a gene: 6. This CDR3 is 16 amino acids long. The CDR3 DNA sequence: TGTGCCAGCAGATACGGACAGGGGGTAAGCAATCAGCCCCAGCATTTT. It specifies CASRYGQGVSNQPQHF. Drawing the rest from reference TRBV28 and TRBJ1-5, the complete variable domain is DVKVTQSSRYLVKRTGEKVFLECVQDMDHENMFWYRQDPGLGLRLIYFSYDVKMKEKGDIPEGYSVSREKKERFSLILESASTNQTSMYLCASRYGQGVSNQPQHFGDGTRLSIL.